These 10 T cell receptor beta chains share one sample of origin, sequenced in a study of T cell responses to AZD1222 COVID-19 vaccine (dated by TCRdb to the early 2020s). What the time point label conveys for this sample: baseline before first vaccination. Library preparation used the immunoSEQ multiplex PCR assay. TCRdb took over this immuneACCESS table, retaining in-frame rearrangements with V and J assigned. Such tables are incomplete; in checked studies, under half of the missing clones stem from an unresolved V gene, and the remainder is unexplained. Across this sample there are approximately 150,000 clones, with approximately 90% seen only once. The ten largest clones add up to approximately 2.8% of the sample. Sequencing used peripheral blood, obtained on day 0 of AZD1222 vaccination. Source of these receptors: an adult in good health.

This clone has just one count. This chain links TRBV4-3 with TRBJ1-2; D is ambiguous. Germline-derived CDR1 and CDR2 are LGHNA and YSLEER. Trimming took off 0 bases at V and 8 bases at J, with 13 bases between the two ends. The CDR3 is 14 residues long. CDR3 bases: TGCGCCAGCAGCCAAGACCAGACCGTGGACGGCTACACCTTC. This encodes CASSQDQTVDGYTF.

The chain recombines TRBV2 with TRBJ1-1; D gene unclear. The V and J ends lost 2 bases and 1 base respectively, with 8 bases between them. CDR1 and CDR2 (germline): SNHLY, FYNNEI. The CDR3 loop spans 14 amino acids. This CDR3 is CASSEFAGNTEAFF. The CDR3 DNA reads TGTGCCAGCAGTGAATTTGCCGGGAACACTGAAGCTTTCTTT.

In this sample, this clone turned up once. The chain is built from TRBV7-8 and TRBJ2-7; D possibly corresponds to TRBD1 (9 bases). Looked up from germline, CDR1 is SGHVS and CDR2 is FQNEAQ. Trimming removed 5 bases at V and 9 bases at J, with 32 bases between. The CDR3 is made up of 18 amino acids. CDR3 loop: CASSRTGQGVGGAAGQYF. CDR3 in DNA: TGTGCCAGCAGCCGGACGGGACAGGGCGTCGGGGGGGCGGCTGGGCAGTACTTC. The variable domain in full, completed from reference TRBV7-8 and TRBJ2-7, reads GAGVSQSPRYKVAKRGQDVALRCDPISGHVSLFWYQQALGQGPEFLTYFQNEAQLDKSGLPSDRFFAERPEGSVSTLKIQRTQQEDSAVYLCASSRTGQGVGGAAGQYFGPGTRLTVT.

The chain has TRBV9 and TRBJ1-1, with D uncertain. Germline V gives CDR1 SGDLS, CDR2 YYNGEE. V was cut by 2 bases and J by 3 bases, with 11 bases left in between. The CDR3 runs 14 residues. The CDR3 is CASSVKGFDTEAFF. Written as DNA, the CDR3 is TGTGCCAGCAGCGTGAAAGGATTTGACACTGAAGCTTTCTTT.

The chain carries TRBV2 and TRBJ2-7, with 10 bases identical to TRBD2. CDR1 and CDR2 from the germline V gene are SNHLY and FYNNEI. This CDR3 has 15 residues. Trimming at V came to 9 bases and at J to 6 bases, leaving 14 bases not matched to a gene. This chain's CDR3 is CASQNHQRGGPEQYF. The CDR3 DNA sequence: TGTGCCAGTCAAAATCACCAGCGGGGGGGCCCCGAGCAGTACTTC.

CDR3: CASSYSVRANTGELFF. In DNA, the CDR3 is TGTGCCAGCAGTTACTCGGTCAGGGCTAACACCGGGGAGCTGTTTTTT. The chain combines TRBV6-5 with TRBJ2-2, with D possibly being TRBD1 (5 bases). CDR3 length equals 16 residues. The V and J ends lost 0 bases and 2 bases respectively, with 10 bases between them. From germline, CDR1 is MNHEY and CDR2 SVGAGI.

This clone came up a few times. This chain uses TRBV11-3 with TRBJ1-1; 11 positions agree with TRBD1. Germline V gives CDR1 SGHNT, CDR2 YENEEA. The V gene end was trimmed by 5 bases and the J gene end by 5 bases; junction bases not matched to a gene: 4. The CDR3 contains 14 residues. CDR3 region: CASSLDRGRTEAFF. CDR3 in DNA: TGTGCCAGCAGCCTGGACAGGGGGCGAACTGAAGCTTTCTTT. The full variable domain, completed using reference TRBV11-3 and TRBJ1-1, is EAGVVQSPRYKIIEKKQPVAFWCNPISGHNTLYWYLQNLGQGPELLIRYENEEAVDDSQLPKDRFSAERLKGVDSTLKIQPAELGDSAVYLCASSLDRGRTEAFFGQGTRLTVV.

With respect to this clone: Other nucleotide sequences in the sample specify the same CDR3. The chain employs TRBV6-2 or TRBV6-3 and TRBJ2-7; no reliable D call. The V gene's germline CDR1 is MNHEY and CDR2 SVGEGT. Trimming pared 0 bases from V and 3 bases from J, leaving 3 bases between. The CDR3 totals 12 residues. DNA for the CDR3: TGTGCCAGCAGTTACTCGGTCTACGAGCAGTACTTC. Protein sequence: CASSYSVYEQYF.

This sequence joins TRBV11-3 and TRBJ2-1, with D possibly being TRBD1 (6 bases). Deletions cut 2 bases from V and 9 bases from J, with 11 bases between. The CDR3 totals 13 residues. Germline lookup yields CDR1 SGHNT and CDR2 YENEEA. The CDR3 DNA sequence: TGTGCCAGCAGCTTACAGGGGCTCGCTGAGCAGTTCTTC. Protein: CASSLQGLAEQFF.

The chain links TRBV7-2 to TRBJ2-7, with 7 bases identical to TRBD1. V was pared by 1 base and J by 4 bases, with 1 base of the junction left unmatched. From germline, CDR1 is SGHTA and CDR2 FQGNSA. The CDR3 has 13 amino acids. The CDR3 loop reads CASSLGRGYEQYF. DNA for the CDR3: TGTGCCAGCAGCTTAGGCAGGGGGTACGAGCAGTACTTC.